This T cell receptor (beta chain) was recorded in a study of blood T cell repertoires in COVID-19. Across the whole study: There were acute and convalescent COVID-19 samples, and they came from the United States, Italy and Spain. The analysed material was cDNA or gDNA that came from T cells, B-cell-depleted T cells, or PBMCs.

In the study's own analysis: Estimates of nucleated cell counts were drawn from the amplification of reference gene primers. The protocol was immunoSEQ multiplex PCR, while the TCRdb copy is restricted to in-frame clones and leaves out a portion. V, J and clone size were drawn from that table, and D and trimming were deduced from the DNA. The table has 40,000 to 55,000 clones, almost 90% seen once. Germline V gives CDR1 MNHEY, CDR2 SVGAGI. V was pared by 6 bases and J by 5 bases, with 16 bases between. CDR3 size: 14 residues. The sample comprised peripheral blood. This TCR was recovered from a human donor in a cohort sampled during active COVID-19. The chain joins TRBV6-5 to TRBJ1-1; D remains unclear. The CDR3 bases are TGTGCCAGCAGCCTGGACGGGAGAGGGACTGAAGCTTTCTTT. Translation: CASSLDGRGTEAFF.